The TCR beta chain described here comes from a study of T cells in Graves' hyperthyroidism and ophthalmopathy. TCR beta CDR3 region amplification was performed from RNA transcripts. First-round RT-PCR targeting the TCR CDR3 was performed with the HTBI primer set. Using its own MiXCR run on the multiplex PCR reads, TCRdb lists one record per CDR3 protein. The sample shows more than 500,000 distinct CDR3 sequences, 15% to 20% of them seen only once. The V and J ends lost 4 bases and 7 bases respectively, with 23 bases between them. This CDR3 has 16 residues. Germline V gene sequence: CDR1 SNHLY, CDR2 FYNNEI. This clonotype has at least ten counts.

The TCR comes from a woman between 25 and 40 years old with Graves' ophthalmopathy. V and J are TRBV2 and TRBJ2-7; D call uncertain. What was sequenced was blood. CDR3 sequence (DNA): TGTGCCAGCAGTGCCCTCCGAGCCTCGGCAACGGAAGAGCAGTACTTC. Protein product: CASSALRASATEEQYF.